This record looks at one TCR beta chain sequence and its context. It was during active infection that Seattle patients were enrolled and then longitudinally followed. V was shortened by 9 bases and J by 5 bases, with 24 bases between the two germline ends. This CDR3 is 16 amino acids long. The V gene's germline CDR1 is KGHDR and CDR2 SFDVKD. This record comes from a study of blood T cell repertoires in COVID-19. Study in general: The samples span acute and convalescent COVID-19 from the United States, Italy and Spain. Sample material is recorded as cDNA or gDNA derived from T cells, B-cell-depleted T cells, or PBMCs.

The table came from immunoSEQ multiplex PCR; TCRdb's copy has only in-frame clones and leaves some out. This sample carries about 270,000 clones, approximately 87% of them seen once, and the ten largest clones take about 12%. What was sequenced was peripheral blood. The receptor was isolated from a woman between 25 and 40 years old with COVID-19, enrolled during active disease. J is TRBJ2-5 and V is TRBV24-1; a weak D match, TRBD1 (5 bases). CDR3 residues: CATPWKGSILGETQYF. In DNA, the CDR3 is TGTGCCACCCCTTGGAAGGGGTCGATACTTGGCGAGACCCAGTACTTC.